The 22 T cell receptor beta chains given below trace back to one sample, sequenced in a study of sequential checkpoint blockade in melanoma. Specified treatment: randomized to nivolumab then ipilimumab (arm A) or the reverse (arm B). Method: immunoSEQ multiplex PCR; TCRdb's copy keeps in-frame clones and lacks some. The sample yields about 15,000 clones, over 75% seen once. The source was CD8+ T cells sorted from blood (inferred from file names), collected from a patient given nivolumab and ipilimumab in sequence. The receptors were gathered from a human donor with melanoma.

This clone is a singleton in its sample. This chain uses TRBV6-5 with TRBJ2-7, with 7 bases lining up with TRBD2. The CDR3 extends over 14 amino acids. Germline values: CDR1 MNHEY, CDR2 SVGAGI. V was clipped by 2 bases and J by 1 base; unmatched bases: 2. The CDR3 is CASSYGGGSYEQYF. CDR3 DNA: TGTGCCAGCAGTTACGGGGGGGGGTCCTACGAGCAGTACTTC.

This clone has just a few counts. The chain couples TRBV6-6 to TRBJ1-5, with TRBD1 identical over 7 bases. V was pared by 5 bases and J by 8 bases, with 9 bases of the junction left unmatched. This CDR3 has 14 amino acids. Per germline, CDR1 MNHNY and CDR2 SVGAGI (reference sequence). Here the CDR3 reads CASSPWDSREPQHF. The CDR3 DNA follows: TGTGCCAGCAGTCCCTGGGACAGCAGGGAGCCCCAGCATTTT.

The V and J genes are TRBV30 and TRBJ2-5; D perhaps matches TRBD2 (6 bases). The closer fit of TRBJ2-7 to the DNA end suggests the J call may be wrong. In germline, CDR1 is GTSNPN, CDR2 SVGIG (reference sequence). The CDR3 has 13 residues. The CDR3 DNA reads TGTGCCTGGCATACCGGGAGCCCCTACGAGCAGTACTTC. It yields the protein CAWHTGSPYEQYF.

This rearrangement joins TRBV6-1 to TRBJ1-6; TRBD1 is a possible D gene (5 bases). The CDR3 sequence is 17 residues long. Between the trimmed V and J ends, which lost 2 bases and 7 bases, there was a span of 18 bases. CDR1 is MNHNS, CDR2 SASEGT, per germline. The chain's CDR3 is CASSEYLSGQGNSPLHF. CDR3 bases: TGTGCCAGCAGTGAATATTTATCTGGGCAGGGAAATTCACCCCTCCACTTT.

A few counts support this clone. The chain couples TRBV7-9 to TRBJ1-6, with 7 bases identical to TRBD1. CDR1 and CDR2 (germline): SEHNR, FQNEAQ (reference sequence). Trimming cost V 4 bases and J 7 bases; bases outside gene matches: 7. CDR3 length equals 15 residues. The CDR3 loop reads CASSSLVGGNSPLHF. CDR3 DNA: TGTGCCAGCAGCTCTCTGGTAGGGGGCAATTCACCCCTCCACTTT.

The V call is TRBV6-5, the J call TRBJ1-2; D unresolved. This CDR3 comprises 14 residues. The germline V and J ends were trimmed by 7 bases and 7 bases, with 19 bases remaining between them. In germline, CDR1 is MNHEY, CDR2 SVGAGI. CDR3: CASNRLGGKFGYTF. CDR3 nucleotides: TGTGCCAGCAATCGTCTCGGAGGGAAATTTGGCTACACCTTC.

V is TRBV5-6 and J is TRBJ1-4; 7 nucleotides align to TRBD1. With V trimmed by 0 bases and J by 4 bases, 3 bases remained unmatched. CDR1 and CDR2 (germline): SGHDT, YYEEEE. The CDR3 runs to 15 residues. The CDR3 loop reads CASSLEGQFNEKLFF. DNA for the CDR3: TGTGCCAGCAGCTTGGAGGGACAGTTTAATGAAAAACTGTTTTTT.

The chain carries TRBV6-4 and TRBJ1-1; 8 nucleotides agree with TRBD1. V was clipped by 2 bases and J by 5 bases; unmatched bases: 4. The V gene's germline CDR1 is MRHNA and CDR2 SNTAGT. This CDR3 region has 14 residues. CDR3 DNA sequence: TGTGCCAGCAGTGACGCAGGGGGCTCTACTGAAGCTTTCTTT. Amino acids: CASSDAGGSTEAFF.

The chain is built from TRBV25-1 and TRBJ2-2, with a weak D call TRBD2 (5 bases). The CDR3 consists of 14 residues. Trimming left V 5 bases short and J 0 bases short, with 7 bases between. Germline assignment: CDR1 MGHDK and CDR2 SYGVNS. The CDR3 is CASSLLANTGELFF. In nucleotides, the CDR3 is TGTGCCAGCAGTTTACTAGCGAACACCGGGGAGCTGTTTTTT.

V gene TRBV28 combines with J gene TRBJ2-3; weak D call: TRBD2 (7 bases). The CDR3 length is 14 residues. Germline V gene lookup returns CDR1 MDHEN and CDR2 SYDVKM. Trimming stripped 5 bases from V and 4 bases from J, with 13 bases between. CDR3 sequence reads: CASSGGGPPDTQYF. For the CDR3, the DNA is TGTGCCAGCAGTGGCGGGGGCCCACCAGATACGCAGTATTTT.

V and J are TRBV7-6 and TRBJ2-1; 8 nucleotides line up with TRBD1. Germline CDR1 reads SGHVS; CDR2 reads FNYEAQ. This CDR3 region has 14 residues. J lost 4 bases, V lost 2 bases, and 1 base had no gene match. CDR3: CASSLNRGYNEQFF. CDR3 coding DNA: TGTGCCAGCAGCTTAAACAGGGGGTACAATGAGCAGTTCTTC.

The V and J genes are TRBV13 and TRBJ2-5, with 13 bases lining up with TRBD2. The J call is in doubt because the DNA end fits TRBJ2-7 better. The CDR3 totals 15 residues. From germline, CDR1 is PRHDT and CDR2 FYEKMQ (reference sequence). The CDR3 DNA reads TGTGCCAGCAGGGGGCGTGGACTAGCGGGAGACGAGCAGTACTTC. It yields the protein CASRGRGLAGDEQYF.

The genes are TRBV27 and TRBJ2-4; 8 bases are a match to TRBD1. J gave up 7 bases and V 6 bases, and 8 bases lay outside the gene matches. The CDR3 is 14 residues long. The germline V gene has CDR1 MNHEY and CDR2 SMNVEV (reference sequence). The CDR3 here is CASRPGTGGNIQYF. The CDR3 DNA reads as TGTGCCAGCAGACCAGGTACAGGGGGGAACATTCAGTACTTC.

V and J are TRBV5-4 and TRBJ2-1; a possible D gene is TRBD2 (6 bases). V lost 0 bases and J lost 8, with 12 bases in between. This CDR3 contains 14 residues. Germline-derived CDR1 and CDR2 are SGHNT and YYREEE (reference sequence). CDR3 in amino acids: CASSLEGWGDEQFF. DNA of the CDR3: TGTGCCAGCAGCTTGGAGGGGTGGGGGGATGAGCAGTTCTTC.

This rearrangement joins TRBV27 to TRBJ2-1; D is unclear. Trimming took 7 bases from V and 0 from J, leaving 10 bases between them. This CDR3 region has 14 residues. Germline-derived CDR1 and CDR2 are MNHEY and SMNVEV (reference sequence). This chain's CDR3 is CASTISSSYNEQFF. Written as DNA, the CDR3 is TGTGCCAGCACTATTTCTAGCTCCTACAATGAGCAGTTCTTC.

The table lists this clone with a few counts. The chain couples TRBV19 to TRBJ1-5; tentatively, D is TRBD1 (5 bases). The CDR3 length is 13 residues. CDR1 is LNHDA, CDR2 SQIVND, per germline (reference sequence). Trimming cost V 3 bases and J 5 bases, with 8 bases left between them. The CDR3 region is CASSISRDQPQHF. CDR3 sequence (DNA): TGTGCCAGTAGTATTAGCAGGGATCAGCCCCAGCATTTT.

DNA of the CDR3: TGTGCCAGCAGTGCACCCGGGACACACTACGAGCAGTACTTC. It codes for CASSAPGTHYEQYF. The chain carries TRBV6-1 and TRBJ2-7, with D possibly matching TRBD1 (6 bases). Germline loops: CDR1 MNHNS, CDR2 SASEGT. V shed 4 bases and J shed 3 bases, with 13 bases lying between them. CDR3 length: 14 amino acids.

This sequence joins TRBV14 and TRBJ1-4, with D possibly matching TRBD1 (6 bases). Germline V CDR1 and CDR2: SGHDN, FVKESK. The CDR3 is 14 residues long. The V gene lost 3 bases and the J gene lost 8 bases, with 13 bases spanning the gap. As DNA, the CDR3 is TGTGCCAGCAGCCAGCCACAGGGTAGCGAAAAACTGTTTTTT. Translating gives CASSQPQGSEKLFF. Drawing the rest from reference TRBV14 and TRBJ1-4, the complete variable domain is EAGVTQFPSHSVIEKGQTVTLRCDPISGHDNLYWYRRVMGKEIKFLLHFVKESKQDESGMPNNRFLAERTGGTYSTLKVQPAELEDSGVYFCASSQPQGSEKLFFGSGTQLSVL.

This chain connects TRBV7-9 to TRBJ1-1; D is uncertain. The germline V gene encodes CDR1 SEHNR and CDR2 FQNEAQ (reference sequence). Trimming left V 5 bases short and J 5 bases short, with 9 bases between. The CDR3 is 12 residues long. In DNA, the CDR3 is TGTGCCAGCAGCCTGAGCGGGACTGAAGCTTTCTTT. It translates to CASSLSGTEAFF.

The chain carries TRBV7-2 and TRBJ2-5, with 7 bases lining up with TRBD1. The J call is in doubt because the DNA end fits TRBJ2-7 better. The CDR3 consists of 15 residues. Germline values: CDR1 SGHTA, CDR2 FQGNSA. The CDR3 DNA is TGTGCCAGCAGCTTTTACCGGGACAGCGACTACGAGCAGTACTTC. Translated, it gives CASSFYRDSDYEQYF.

Note on this clone: The limits of the CDR3 on the DNA are not certain, so only TCRdb's listed CDR3 is given. The rearrangement links TRBV27 to TRBJ1-2. The CDR3 contains 14 residues when both ends are counted. In germline, CDR1 is MNHEY, CDR2 SMNVEV (reference sequence). The CDR3 loop reads CASSTSVRNYGYTF.

The J gene is TRBJ2-3, the V gene TRBV6-4, with 11 bases aligning to TRBD2. Germline V gives CDR1 MRHNA, CDR2 SNTAGT. Trimming removed 2 bases from V and 4 bases from J; junction bases left unmatched: 2. CDR3 size: 15 residues. The CDR3 loop is CASSDGTSGADTQYF. The CDR3 bases are TGTGCCAGCAGTGACGGGACTAGCGGTGCAGATACGCAGTATTTT.